Following are 21 T cell receptor beta chains from one sample sequenced in a study of cytomegalovirus exposure and HLA in healthy donors. 60 Vbeta and 13 Jbeta primers were used in PCR. Sequencing was performed with immunoSEQ multiplex PCR; in TCRdb, only in-frame clones are kept and a portion is missing. This repertoire shows about 180,000 clones, just over 75% found once; its top ten account for roughly 1.5%. The specimen sequenced was PBMCs. The receptors come from a man younger than 35 in good health and CMV-seronegative.

This clone has only a few counts. The chain couples TRBV10-3 to TRBJ2-7; D perhaps matches TRBD2 (7 bases). This CDR3 has 13 amino acids. Trimming stripped 6 bases from V and 7 bases from J, with 16 bases between. The germline gives CDR1 ENHRY, CDR2 SYGVKD. Written as DNA, the CDR3 is TGTGCCATCAGGGGGGGGCGAGTGGTGGAGCAGTACTTC. It is translated as CAIRGGRVVEQYF.

This sequence joins TRBV13 and TRBJ2-3; TRBD2 might be the D (5 bases). The CDR3 extends over 18 amino acids. Trimming pared 0 bases from V and 0 bases from J, leaving 16 bases between. CDR1 is PRHDT and CDR2 is FYEKMQ in the germline V gene (reference sequence). CDR3 nucleotide sequence: TGTGCCAGCAGCTTAGGGGGTGGACTCTCTGCGAGCACAGATACGCAGTATTTT. Protein sequence: CASSLGGGLSASTDTQYF.

V is TRBV7-8 and J is TRBJ2-7, with 8 bases lining up with TRBD1. The CDR3 sequence is 16 residues long. The V segment lost 1 base and the J segment 1 base; nucleotides outside the gene matches: 6. Germline CDR1 and CDR2: SGHVS and FQNEAQ. The CDR3 here is CASSLEGRGPSYEQYF. The CDR3 DNA reads TGTGCCAGCAGCTTAGAGGGCAGGGGGCCATCCTACGAGCAGTACTTC.

The CDR3 spells CASSPRGDTPGELFF. In DNA, the CDR3 is TGTGCCAGCTCACCCAGGGGAGATACACCCGGGGAGCTGTTTTTT. This chain links TRBV18 with TRBJ2-2; D perhaps matches TRBD1 (6 bases). The V end lost 3 bases, the J end lost 6 bases, and 14 bases lay between the germline ends. CDR1 and CDR2 (germline): KGHSH, LQKENI. The CDR3 length is 15 residues.

This clone was detected a few times. The CDR3 coding sequence is TGCGCCAGCAGCCAAGAAAAGAGGGGGTATGAGCGGGAGTCCTACGAGCAGTACTTC. Protein product: CASSQEKRGYERESYEQYF. V is TRBV4-3 and J is TRBJ2-7; 8 nucleotides align to TRBD2. The CDR3 runs to 19 residues. Unmatched junction bases numbered 14, after V lost 0 bases and J lost 1 base. Germline V CDR1 and CDR2: LGHNA, YSLEER.

The DNA of the CDR3 is TGTGCCAGCAGTCGAGGGGGGGGCCTTAATGAGCAGTTCTTC. Encoded protein: CASSRGGGLNEQFF. This rearrangement joins TRBV7-9 to TRBJ2-1, with a possible D match to TRBD2 (7 bases). Germline V gives CDR1 SEHNR, CDR2 FQNEAQ (reference sequence). CDR3 length: 14 residues. V gave up 6 bases and J gave up 7 bases, with 16 bases separating them.

The genes are TRBV5-1 and TRBJ2-2; 10 nucleotides line up with TRBD1. V gave up 4 bases and J gave up 1 base; unmatched junction bases: 4. This CDR3 region has 16 residues. The germline gives CDR1 SGHRS, CDR2 YFSETQ. The DNA of the CDR3 is TGCGCCAGCAGCCGGGGGGACAGGGGGAACACCGGGGAGCTGTTTTTT. Protein product: CASSRGDRGNTGELFF.

The chain employs TRBV5-1 and TRBJ2-1, with 7 bases identical to TRBD2. Germline CDR1 and CDR2: SGHRS and YFSETQ. Germline trimming cut 4 bases from V and 5 bases from J; bases unmatched to any gene: 12. The CDR3 loop spans 16 amino acids. The CDR3 reads CASSGGGKRPHNEQFF. For the CDR3, the DNA is TGCGCCAGCAGCGGGGGGGGGAAGCGGCCTCACAATGAGCAGTTCTTC. The full variable domain, completed using reference TRBV5-1 and TRBJ2-1, is KAGVTQTPRYLIKTRGQQVTLSCSPISGHRSVSWYQQTPGQGLQFLFEYFSETQRNKGNFPGRFSGRQFSNSRSEMNVSTLELGDSALYLCASSGGGKRPHNEQFFGPGTRLTVL.

This chain uses TRBV4-2 with TRBJ1-1; tentatively, D is TRBD1 (5 bases). Germline V lookup: CDR1 LGHNA, CDR2 YNFKEQ. The CDR3 sequence is 14 residues long. V was trimmed by 2 bases and J by 10 bases, leaving 17 bases between them. CDR3 protein: CASSQRQLSLGAFF. For the CDR3, the DNA is TGTGCCAGCAGCCAAAGACAGCTGAGCCTGGGAGCTTTCTTT.

The rearrangement links TRBV7-8 to TRBJ2-3; no definite D call. The V gene's germline CDR1 is SGHVS and CDR2 FQNEAQ. CDR3 length: 14 amino acids. V was cut by 5 bases and J by 0 bases, with 9 bases left in between. The CDR3 protein is CASSPLSSTDTQYF. For the CDR3, the DNA is TGTGCCAGCAGCCCCCTTAGCAGCACAGATACGCAGTATTTT.

CDR3 protein: CASSMRGPYNEQFF. The CDR3 DNA reads as TGTGCCAGCAGTATGAGGGGGCCCTACAATGAGCAGTTCTTC. The gene calls are TRBV6-5 and TRBJ2-1; 7 nucleotides line up with TRBD1. V lost 5 bases, J lost 2 bases, and 3 bases stayed unmatched. Germline loops: CDR1 MNHEY, CDR2 SVGAGI. This CDR3 contains 14 residues.

The gene calls are TRBV7-3 and TRBJ2-7, with TRBD1 identical over 7 bases. J lost 6 bases, V lost 8 bases, and 7 bases had no gene match. Germline lookup yields CDR1 SGHTA and CDR2 FQGTGA. The CDR3 has 12 amino acids. The CDR3 DNA sequence: TGTGCCAGCGGAACAGGGGAGAGCGAGCAGTACTTC. Translating it yields CASGTGESEQYF.

The rearrangement uses TRBV2 and TRBJ2-1; tentative D call: TRBD2 (5 bases). The CDR3 consists of 12 residues. The ends were cut back, 5 bases at V and 13 bases at J, with 15 bases in the middle. CDR1 and CDR2 (germline): SNHLY, FYNNEI. The CDR3 loop reads CASSPTTSAQFF. In nucleotides, the CDR3 is TGTGCCAGCAGTCCAACAACTAGTGCCCAGTTCTTC.

The V and J genes are TRBV14 and TRBJ2-2; 7 bases are a match to TRBD1. The CDR3 loop spans 17 amino acids. Germline values: CDR1 SGHDN, CDR2 FVKESK. Trimming at V came to 0 bases and at J to 0 bases, leaving 4 bases not matched to a gene. The CDR3 bases are TGTGCCAGCAGCCAAGATTGGGACAGCGCGAACACCGGGGAGCTGTTTTTT. Translating gives CASSQDWDSANTGELFF.

This sequence joins TRBV7-6 and TRBJ1-4; 7 bases are a match to TRBD1. CDR3 length equals 15 residues. The ends lost 2 bases at V and 4 bases at J; junction bases unmatched: 4. Germline assignment: CDR1 SGHVS and CDR2 FNYEAQ. This CDR3 reads CASSLRQGINEKLFF. The CDR3 nucleotides read TGTGCCAGCAGCTTACGACAGGGAATTAATGAAAAACTGTTTTTT.

The gene calls are TRBV2 and TRBJ1-2, with 8 bases fitting TRBD1. Trimming took 1 base from V and 4 from J; bases not matched to a gene: 5. This CDR3 comprises 15 residues. CDR1 and CDR2 from the germline V gene are SNHLY and FYNNEI. The DNA for the CDR3 is TGTGCCAGCAGTGAAGGGACAGGGATCGCCTATGGCTACACCTTC. As protein: CASSEGTGIAYGYTF.

J is TRBJ2-3 and V is TRBV7-2; 14 positions match TRBD2. The CDR3 extends over 17 amino acids. V lost 1 base and J lost 3; bases outside the gene matches: 3. CDR1 is SGHTA, CDR2 FQGNSA, per germline. The CDR3 nucleotides read TGTGCCAGCAGCTTAGTCGGGACTAGCGGGAGAACAGATACGCAGTATTTT. Protein: CASSLVGTSGRTDTQYF.

The chain joins TRBV7-2 to TRBJ2-5, with TRBD2 matching over 10 bases. CDR1 and CDR2 (germline): SGHTA, FQGNSA. The CDR3 length is 14 residues. The J segment lost 4 bases and the V segment lost 5 bases, leaving 4 bases of the junction unmatched. Written as DNA, the CDR3 is TGTGCCAGCAGCCCTTCTAGCGGGAGAGAGACCCAGTACTTC. Translated: CASSPSSGRETQYF.

The rearrangement links TRBV7-2 to TRBJ1-2, with 7 positions matching TRBD1. V dropped 5 bases and J dropped 2; count of bases not matched to a gene: 2. In germline, CDR1 is SGHTA, CDR2 FQGNSA. The CDR3 length is 13 residues. CDR3: CASSATGNYGYTF. CDR3 nucleotides: TGTGCCAGCAGCGCGACAGGGAACTATGGCTACACCTTC.

The chain joins TRBV6-1 to TRBJ2-2; D may be TRBD1 (6 bases). In germline, CDR1 is MNHNS, CDR2 SASEGT. V was trimmed by 3 bases and J by 2 bases, leaving 10 bases between them. The CDR3 contains 15 residues. This CDR3 is CASSDRTVNTGELFF. CDR3 DNA: TGTGCCAGCAGTGACCGGACAGTTAACACCGGGGAGCTGTTTTTT.

This chain uses TRBV28 with TRBJ1-2; D is perhaps TRBD1 (6 bases). The V gene's germline CDR1 is MDHEN and CDR2 SYDVKM. The germline V and J ends were trimmed by 3 bases and 4 bases, with 9 bases remaining between them. The CDR3 loop spans 13 amino acids. The CDR3 DNA reads as TGTGCCAGCAGTTTCACAGGGTCCTATGGCTACACCTTC. Amino acid sequence: CASSFTGSYGYTF.